This T cell receptor beta chain was sequenced in a study of T cell repertoires in cytomegalovirus infection. Study context: Through public TCR beta signatures, both CMV infection and matching HLA type were indicated.

This clonotype was observed many times. Its specificity is not known. TCRdb redid the calling of the reads with MiXCR, one entry per CDR3 protein. The table shows some 390,000 distinct CDR3 sequences, with over 15% occurring only once. CDR1 and CDR2 (germline): SGHVS, FQNEAQ. The length of the CDR3 is 15 residues. With 2 bases removed from V and 5 bases from J, the gap between germline ends came to 12 bases. Study-wide results and caveats: Cumulated frequencies of public TCR beta families served to identify carriers of CMV plus the relevant HLA. HLA-C-restricted CMV-specific TCR beta clonotypes were dominant in the ex vivo response.

What was sequenced was PBMCs. The chain combines TRBV7-8 with TRBJ1-4; no firm D call. The clonotype originates from a human donor in good health (CMV status not recorded). Some clones in this sample may be carry-over from other donors' samples. The CDR3 nucleotides read TGTGCCAGCAGCTTATCCCACAGTCCGAATGAAAAACTGTTTTTT. Translation gives CASSLSHSPNEKLFF.